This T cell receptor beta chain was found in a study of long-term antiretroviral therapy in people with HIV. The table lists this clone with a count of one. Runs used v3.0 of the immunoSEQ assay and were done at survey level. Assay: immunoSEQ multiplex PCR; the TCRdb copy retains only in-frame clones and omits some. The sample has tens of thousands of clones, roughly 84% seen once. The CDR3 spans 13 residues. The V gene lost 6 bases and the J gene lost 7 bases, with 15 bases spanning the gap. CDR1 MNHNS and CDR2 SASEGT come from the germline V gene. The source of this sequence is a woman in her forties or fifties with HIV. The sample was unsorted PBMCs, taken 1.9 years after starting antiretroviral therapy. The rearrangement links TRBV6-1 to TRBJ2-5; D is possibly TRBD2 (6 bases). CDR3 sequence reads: CASRSSGDGTQYF. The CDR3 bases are TGTGCCAGCAGGTCCTCGGGGGACGGGACCCAGTACTTC.